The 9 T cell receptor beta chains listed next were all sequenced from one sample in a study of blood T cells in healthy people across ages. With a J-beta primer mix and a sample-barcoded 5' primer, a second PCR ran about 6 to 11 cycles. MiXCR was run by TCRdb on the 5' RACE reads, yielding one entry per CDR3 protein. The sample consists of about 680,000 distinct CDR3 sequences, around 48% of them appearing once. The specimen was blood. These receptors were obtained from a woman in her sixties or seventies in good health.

The DNA for the CDR3 is TGTGCCAGCAGTAGCCCGGGGAGGGTGACTAGCACAGATACGCAGTATTTT. This gives the protein CASSSPGRVTSTDTQYF. The chain joins TRBV6-2 or TRBV6-3 to TRBJ2-3; 7 bases are a match to TRBD2. The CDR3 covers 17 residues. V dropped 5 bases and J dropped 0; count of bases not matched to a gene: 11. Per germline, CDR1 MNHEY and CDR2 SVGEGT.

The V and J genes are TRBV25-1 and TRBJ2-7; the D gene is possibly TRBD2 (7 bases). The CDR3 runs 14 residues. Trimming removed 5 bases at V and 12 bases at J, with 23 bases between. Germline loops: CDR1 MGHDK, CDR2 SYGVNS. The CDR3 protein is CASSPGGIRETRYF. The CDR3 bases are TGTGCCAGCAGTCCGGGGGGCATCAGAGAGACCCGGTACTTC.

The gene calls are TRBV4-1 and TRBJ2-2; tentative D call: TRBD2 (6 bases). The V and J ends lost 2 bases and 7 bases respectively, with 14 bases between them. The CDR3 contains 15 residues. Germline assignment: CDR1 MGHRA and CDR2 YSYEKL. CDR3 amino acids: CASSQPGVYGGELFF. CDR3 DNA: TGCGCCAGCAGCCAACCGGGGGTCTACGGCGGGGAGCTGTTTTTT.

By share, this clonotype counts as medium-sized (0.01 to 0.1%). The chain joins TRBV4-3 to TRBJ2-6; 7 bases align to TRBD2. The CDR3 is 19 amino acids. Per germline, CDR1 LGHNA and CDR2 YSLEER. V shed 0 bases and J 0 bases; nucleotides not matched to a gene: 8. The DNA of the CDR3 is TGCGCCAGCAGCCAAGATGGGCCTAGCGGTAGCTCTGGGGCCAACGTCCTGACTTTC. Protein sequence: CASSQDGPSGSSGANVLTF.

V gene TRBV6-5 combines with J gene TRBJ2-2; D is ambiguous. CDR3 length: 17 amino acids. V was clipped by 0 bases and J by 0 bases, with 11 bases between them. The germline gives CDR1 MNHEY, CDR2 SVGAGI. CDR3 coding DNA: TGTGCCAGCAGTTACTCGAGACGAGCGACGAACACCGGGGAGCTGTTTTTT. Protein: CASSYSRRATNTGELFF.

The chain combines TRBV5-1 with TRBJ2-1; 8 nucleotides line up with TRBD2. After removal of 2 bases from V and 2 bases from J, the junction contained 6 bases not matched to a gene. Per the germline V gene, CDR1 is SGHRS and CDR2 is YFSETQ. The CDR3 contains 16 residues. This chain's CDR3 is CASSFGVAGTYNEQFF. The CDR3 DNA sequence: TGCGCCAGCAGCTTCGGGGTAGCGGGGACCTACAATGAGCAGTTCTTC.

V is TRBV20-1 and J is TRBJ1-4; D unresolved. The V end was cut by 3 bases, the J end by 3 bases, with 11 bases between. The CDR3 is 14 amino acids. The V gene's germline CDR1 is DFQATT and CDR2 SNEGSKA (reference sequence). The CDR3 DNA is TGCAGTGCTAGTGTTCCCAGATCTAATGAAAAACTGTTTTTT. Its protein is CSASVPRSNEKLFF.

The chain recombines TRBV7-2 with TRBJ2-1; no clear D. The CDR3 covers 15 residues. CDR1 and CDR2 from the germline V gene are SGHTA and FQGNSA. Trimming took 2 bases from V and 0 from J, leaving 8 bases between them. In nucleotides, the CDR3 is TGTGCCAGCAGCTTAATGAGCGACTCCTACAATGAGCAGTTCTTC. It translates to CASSLMSDSYNEQFF.

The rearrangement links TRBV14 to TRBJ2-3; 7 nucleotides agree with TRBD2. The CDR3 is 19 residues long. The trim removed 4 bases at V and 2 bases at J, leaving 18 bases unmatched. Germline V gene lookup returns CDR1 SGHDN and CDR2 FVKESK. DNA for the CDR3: TGTGCCAGCAGCCCATTCTCCGCGAGGCTAGCGGAGACCACAGATACGCAGTATTTT. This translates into CASSPFSARLAETTDTQYF.